This passage covers 7 T cell receptor beta chains from one sample sequenced in a study of OX40 agonist ivuxolimab in advanced cancers. Libraries were prepared by immunoSEQ multiplex PCR; TCRdb keeps only in-frame clonotypes and omits some of them. The sample lists about 97,000 clones, about 86% occurring once. Here the sequenced sample was CD4+ or CD8+ T cells sorted from blood, taken in a trial of the OX40 agonist ivuxolimab. Source of these receptors: an adult with an advanced solid tumor such as melanoma, head and neck, liver or kidney cancer.

The chain couples TRBV7-3 to TRBJ2-1; D is undetermined. V was pared by 6 bases and J by 0 bases, with 15 bases between. The CDR3 loop spans 16 amino acids. Per germline, CDR1 SGHTA and CDR2 FQGTGA. Written as DNA, the CDR3 is TGTGCCAGCAGTCCCACCTTTCAAACCTCCTACAATGAGCAGTTCTTC. It yields the protein CASSPTFQTSYNEQFF.

The chain recombines TRBV2 with TRBJ2-1, with D possibly called TRBD1 or TRBD2 (6 bases each). Per germline, CDR1 SNHLY and CDR2 FYNNEI. This CDR3 has 16 amino acids. V was shortened by 1 base and J by 1 base, with 11 bases between the two germline ends. As DNA, the CDR3 is TGTGCCAGCAGTGAAGAAAGGGGGACTTCCTACAATGAGCAGTTCTTC. It yields the protein CASSEERGTSYNEQFF.

The chain has TRBV11-3 and TRBJ2-1; no reliable D call. V was clipped by 3 bases and J by 9 bases, with 15 bases between them. The CDR3 is made up of 14 amino acids. Germline lookup yields CDR1 SGHNT and CDR2 YENEEA. In DNA, the CDR3 is TGTGCCAGCAGCTTGACTGGAGTTTTAGGTGAGCAGTTCTTC. This sequence encodes CASSLTGVLGEQFF.

The rearrangement uses TRBV7-9 and TRBJ2-1; D may be TRBD2 (6 bases). In germline, CDR1 is SEHNR, CDR2 FQNEAQ (reference sequence). CDR3 size: 12 residues. V was trimmed by 5 bases and J by 6 bases, leaving 8 bases between them. The DNA for the CDR3 is TGTGCCAGCAGCCGGGGGAGCAATGAGCAGTTCTTC. This gives the protein CASSRGSNEQFF.

This rearrangement joins TRBV25-1 to TRBJ2-1, with 14 bases fitting TRBD2. Germline assignment: CDR1 MGHDK and CDR2 SYGVNS. Trimming at V came to 8 bases and at J to 2 bases, leaving 2 bases not matched to a gene. The CDR3 loop spans 15 amino acids. CDR3 nucleotide sequence: TGTGCCAGCGGGACTAGCGGGAGCCCCTACAATGAGCAGTTCTTC. Translated, it gives CASGTSGSPYNEQFF.

This chain joins TRBV11-2 and TRBJ1-4; the D is unclear. The CDR3 sequence is 14 residues long. Per the germline V gene, CDR1 is SGHAT and CDR2 is FQNNGV. Trimming removed 3 bases at V and 3 bases at J, with 8 bases between. CDR3 coding DNA: TGTGCCAGCAGCTTCCTCTTTCCTAATGAAAAACTGTTTTTT. Amino acid sequence: CASSFLFPNEKLFF.

V usage is TRBV7-3 and J usage is TRBJ2-3; TRBD2 matches at 14 bases. J lost 5 bases, V lost 6 bases, and 7 bases had no gene match. From germline, CDR1 is SGHTA and CDR2 FQGTGA. The CDR3 has 16 residues. The CDR3 sequence: CASSSGLAGGGDTQYF. CDR3 bases: TGTGCCAGCAGTTCCGGACTAGCGGGGGGTGGAGATACGCAGTATTTT.